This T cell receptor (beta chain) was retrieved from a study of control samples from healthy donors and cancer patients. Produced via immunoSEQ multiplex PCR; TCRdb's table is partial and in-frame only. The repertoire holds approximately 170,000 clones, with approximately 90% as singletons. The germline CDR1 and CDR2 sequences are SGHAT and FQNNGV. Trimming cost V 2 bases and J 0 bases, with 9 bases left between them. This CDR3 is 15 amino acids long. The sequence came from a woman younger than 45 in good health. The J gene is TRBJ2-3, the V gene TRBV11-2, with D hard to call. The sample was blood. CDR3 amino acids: CASSLSGRSTDTQYF. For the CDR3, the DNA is TGTGCCAGCAGCTTAAGTGGACGGAGCACAGATACGCAGTATTTT.